The rows below give T cell receptor beta chains drawn from one sample of a study of T cells in Graves' hyperthyroidism and ophthalmopathy. TCRdb used MiXCR to reprocess the multiplex PCR reads, holding one entry per CDR3 protein. The profile shows some 580,000 distinct CDR3 sequences, about a sixth of them singletons. The material sequenced was blood. Receptors originate from a woman in her forties with Graves' ophthalmopathy. CDR3s include the opening cysteine and the closing phenylalanine or tryptophan. A D gene is named only where the DNA matches it firmly. Size values are once, few and many counts, or a class for expanded clones, and some rows have none.

TRBV20-1	TRBD2	many	TRBJ2-1	CSALAGGSNEQFF	TGCAGTGCCCTAGCGGGAGGCTCCAATGAGCAGTTCTTC
TRBV14	NA	many	TRBJ2-3	CASSHLGGATTDTQYF	TGTGCCAGCAGCCATCTTGGGGGGGCCACCACAGATACGCAGTATTTT
TRBV2	TRBD1	NA	TRBJ1-2	CASRGQGKAGYTF	TGTGCCAGCAGAGGACAGGGGAAGGCGGGCTACACCTTC
TRBV2	NA	many	TRBJ1-4	CASTTPRRMEKLFF	TGTGCCAGCACCACGCCCCGGAGGATGGAAAAACTGTTTTTT
TRBV28	NA	NA	TRBJ1-3	CASSFGRQGSSTIYF	TGTGCCAGCAGTTTCGGGAGACAAGGCTCTTCCACCATATATTTT
TRBV5-1	NA	many	TRBJ2-7	CASSTSQGGEQYF	TGCGCCAGCAGTACTTCTCAGGGGGGCGAGCAGTACTTC
TRBV20-1	TRBD1	many	TRBJ1-1	CSARAETGANTEAFF	TGCAGTGCTAGAGCCGAGACAGGGGCTAACACTGAAGCTTTCTTT
TRBV2	NA	many	TRBJ2-2	CASSWGRNTGELFF	TGTGCCAGCAGTTGGGGACGCAACACCGGGGAGCTGTTTTTT
TRBV9	TRBD1	NA	TRBJ2-5	CASSKEGTGNFAETQYF	TGTGCCAGCAGCAAAGAAGGGACAGGTAACTTTGCAGAGACCCAGTACTTC
TRBV30	NA	many	TRBJ1-1	CAWSVVADTEAFF	TGTGCCTGGAGTGTGGTGGCGGACACTGAAGCTTTCTTT
TRBV6-1	TRBD2	NA	TRBJ2-7	CASSGTSGRAREQYF	TGTGCCAGCAGTGGGACTAGCGGGAGGGCCCGGGAGCAGTACTTC
TRBV5-1	NA	many	TRBJ1-1	CASSRLTGGNTEAFF	TGCGCCAGCAGCCGCCTCACCGGCGGGAACACTGAAGCTTTCTTT
TRBV3-1	NA	many	TRBJ1-2	CASSQDLGSYGYTF	TGTGCCAGCAGCCAAGACTTAGGGAGCTATGGCTACACCTTC
TRBV2	NA	many	TRBJ1-2	CASRTDSNYGYTF	TGTGCCAGCAGAACCGACAGTAACTATGGCTACACCTTC
TRBV28	NA	few	TRBJ2-7	CASSLRITEQYF	TGTGCCAGCAGTTTAAGGATAACCGAGCAGTACTTC
TRBV20-1	NA	many	TRBJ2-1	CSARDGWEQFF	TGCAGTGCTAGAGATGGTTGGGAGCAGTTCTTC
TRBV11-2	TRBD2	many	TRBJ2-3	CASSLVAGAASTDTQYF	TGTGCCAGCAGCTTAGTAGCGGGGGCGGCTAGCACAGATACGCAGTATTTT
TRBV9	TRBD1	NA	TRBJ2-6	CASSVVQGMSGANVLTF	TGTGCCAGCAGCGTAGTACAGGGGATGTCTGGGGCCAACGTCCTGACTTTC
TRBV5-1	TRBD1	NA	TRBJ2-7	CASSFTPGQSYEQYF	TGCGCCAGCAGCTTCACACCGGGACAGTCCTACGAGCAGTACTTC
TRBV14	TRBD2	NA	TRBJ2-2	CASSPLAGDRNPGELFF	TGTGCCAGCAGCCCGCTAGCGGGAGATCGGAACCCCGGGGAGCTGTTTTTT
TRBV28	TRBD1	few	TRBJ2-2	CASRDRFLSTGELFF	TGTGCCAGCAGGGACAGGTTTCTGTCGACCGGGGAGCTGTTTTTT
TRBV30	TRBD2	many	TRBJ2-5	CAWRGGRGAQWAQYF	TGTGCCTGGCGTGGCGGGAGGGGCGCTCAATGGGCCCAGTACTTC
TRBV7-9	NA	many	TRBJ2-1	CASSGRQGIREQFF	TGTGCCAGCAGCGGGCGTCAGGGGATCCGGGAACAGTTCTTC
TRBV4-1	NA	NA	TRBJ1-6	CASSPLGGRRSPPLHF	TGCGCCAGCAGCCCCTTAGGCGGCAGGAGATCTCCACCCCTCCACTTT
TRBV7-3	TRBD2	many	TRBJ2-2	CASSLAGSVGELFF	TGTGCCAGCAGCCTAGCGGGGAGTGTCGGGGAGCTGTTTTTT
TRBV11-1	NA	few	TRBJ2-2	CASSFTPDRTGELFF	TGTGCCAGCAGCTTCACCCCCGACAGAACCGGGGAGCTGTTTTTT
TRBV5-1	NA	NA	TRBJ2-5	CASSRQERETQYF	TGCGCCAGCAGCCGACAGGAGCGAGAGACCCAGTACTTC
TRBV5-5	TRBD1	NA	TRBJ1-2	CARSLRTGGDYGYTF	TGTGCCAGGAGCTTGAGGACAGGGGGGGACTATGGCTACACCTTC
TRBV20-1	NA	many	TRBJ2-3	CSQARGATDTQYF	TGCAGTCAAGCAAGGGGGGCCACAGATACGCAGTATTTT
TRBV7-9	TRBD2	many	TRBJ2-7	CAITLTSGGSYEQYF	TGTGCCATCACTCTCACTAGCGGTGGGTCCTACGAGCAGTACTTC
TRBV2	TRBD2	many	TRBJ2-1	CASRTSGDYNEQFF	TGTGCCAGCAGGACTAGCGGGGATTACAATGAGCAGTTCTTC
TRBV7-9	TRBD2	many	TRBJ2-5	CASSLALAGYIPQETQYF	TGTGCCAGCAGCTTAGCTCTAGCGGGTTACATACCCCAAGAGACCCAGTACTTC
TRBV2	TRBD2	many	TRBJ2-3	CASGTSFTDTQYF	TGTGCCAGCGGGACTAGTTTTACAGATACGCAGTATTTT